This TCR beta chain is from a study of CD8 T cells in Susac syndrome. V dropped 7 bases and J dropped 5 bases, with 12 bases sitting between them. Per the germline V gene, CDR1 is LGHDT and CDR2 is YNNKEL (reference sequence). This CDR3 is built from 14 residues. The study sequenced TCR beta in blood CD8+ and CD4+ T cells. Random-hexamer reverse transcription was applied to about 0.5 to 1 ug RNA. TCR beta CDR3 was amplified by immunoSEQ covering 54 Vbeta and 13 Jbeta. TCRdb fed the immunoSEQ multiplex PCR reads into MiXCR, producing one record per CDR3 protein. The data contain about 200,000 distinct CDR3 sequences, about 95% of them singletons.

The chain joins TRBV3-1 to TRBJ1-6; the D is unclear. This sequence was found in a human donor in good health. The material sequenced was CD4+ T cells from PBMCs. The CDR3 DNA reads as TGTGCCAGCACCCTGGACGGAGATAATTCACCCCTCCACTTT. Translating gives CASTLDGDNSPLHF. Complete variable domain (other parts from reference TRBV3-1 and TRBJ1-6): DTAVSQTPKYLVTQMGNDKSIKCEQNLGHDTMYWYKQDSKKFLKIMFSYNNKELIINETVPNRFSPKSPDKAHLNLHINSLELGDSAVYFCASTLDGDNSPLHFGNGTRLTVT.